Sequencing of this T cell receptor beta chain was carried out in a study of cytomegalovirus exposure and HLA in healthy donors. Study information: The approximately 120 validation repertoires were produced on the same platform as the roughly 700 repertoires of the first cohort. This was reported in a later analysis. Regarding the study as a whole: It was confirmed in vitro that three of the CMV-associated chains were specific for CMV antigens. Most TCR sequences were seen very rarely across donors, but some public TCRs occurred in many.

Germline V gives CDR1 MGHDK, CDR2 SYGVNS. The germline V and J ends were trimmed by 3 bases and 5 bases, with 4 bases remaining between them. CDR3 length: 12 residues. About this clone: Antigen specificity is unknown.

Sequencing was performed with immunoSEQ multiplex PCR; in TCRdb, only in-frame clones are kept and a portion is missing. The sample yields about 330,000 clones, roughly 88% seen once. The genes are TRBV25-1 and TRBJ1-4; D remains ambiguous. The source is a young woman in good health and CMV-seronegative. Sequenced input: PBMCs. The CDR3 DNA reads TGTGCCAGCAGTGACCTAAATGAAAAACTGTTTTTT. As protein: CASSDLNEKLFF.